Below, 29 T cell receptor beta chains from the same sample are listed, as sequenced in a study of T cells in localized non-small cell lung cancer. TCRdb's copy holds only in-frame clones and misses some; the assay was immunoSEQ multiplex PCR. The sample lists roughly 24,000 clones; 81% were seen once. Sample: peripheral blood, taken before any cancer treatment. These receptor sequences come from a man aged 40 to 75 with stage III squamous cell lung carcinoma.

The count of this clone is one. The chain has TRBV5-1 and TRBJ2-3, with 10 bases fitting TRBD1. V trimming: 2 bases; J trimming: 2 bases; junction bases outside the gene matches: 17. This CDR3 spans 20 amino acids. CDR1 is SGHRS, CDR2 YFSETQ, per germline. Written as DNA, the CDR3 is TGCGCCAGCAGCTTTGGGGGGACAGGGGTAGCGGGATTCGCCACAGATACGCAGTATTTT. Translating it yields CASSFGGTGVAGFATDTQYF. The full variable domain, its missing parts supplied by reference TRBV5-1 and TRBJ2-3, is KAGVTQTPRYLIKTRGQQVTLSCSPISGHRSVSWYQQTPGQGLQFLFEYFSETQRNKGNFPGRFSGRQFSNSRSEMNVSTLELGDSALYLCASSFGGTGVAGFATDTQYFGPGTRLTVL.

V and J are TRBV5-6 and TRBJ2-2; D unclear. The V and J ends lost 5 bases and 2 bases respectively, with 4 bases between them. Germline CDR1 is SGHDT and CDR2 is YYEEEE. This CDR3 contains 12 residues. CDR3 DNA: TGTGCCAGCAGTTTAAACACCGGGGAGCTGTTTTTT. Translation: CASSLNTGELFF.

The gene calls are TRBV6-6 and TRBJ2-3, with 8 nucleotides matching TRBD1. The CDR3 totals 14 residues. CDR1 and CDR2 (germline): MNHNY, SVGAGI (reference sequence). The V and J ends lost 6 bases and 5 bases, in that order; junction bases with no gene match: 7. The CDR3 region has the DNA TGTGCCAGCAGCCCAGGGGGCGCAGGAGATACGCAGTATTTT. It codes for CASSPGGAGDTQYF.

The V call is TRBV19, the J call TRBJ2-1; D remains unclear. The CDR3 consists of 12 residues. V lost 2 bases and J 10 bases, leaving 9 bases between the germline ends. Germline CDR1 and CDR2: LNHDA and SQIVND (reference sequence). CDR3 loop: CASSISNGEQFF. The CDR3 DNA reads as TGTGCCAGTAGTATATCGAACGGAGAGCAGTTCTTC.

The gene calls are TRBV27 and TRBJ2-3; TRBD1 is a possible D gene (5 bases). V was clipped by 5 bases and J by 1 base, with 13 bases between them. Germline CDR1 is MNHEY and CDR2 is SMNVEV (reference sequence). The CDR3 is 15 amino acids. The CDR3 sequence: CASSQTGLGTDTQYF. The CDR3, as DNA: TGTGCCAGCAGTCAAACAGGATTGGGCACAGATACGCAGTATTTT.

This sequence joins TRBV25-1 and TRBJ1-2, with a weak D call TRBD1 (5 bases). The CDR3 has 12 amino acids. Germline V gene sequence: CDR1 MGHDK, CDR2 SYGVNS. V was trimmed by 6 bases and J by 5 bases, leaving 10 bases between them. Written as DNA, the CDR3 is TGTGCCAGCAGCCAAGGGGCTTATGGCTACACCTTC. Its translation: CASSQGAYGYTF.

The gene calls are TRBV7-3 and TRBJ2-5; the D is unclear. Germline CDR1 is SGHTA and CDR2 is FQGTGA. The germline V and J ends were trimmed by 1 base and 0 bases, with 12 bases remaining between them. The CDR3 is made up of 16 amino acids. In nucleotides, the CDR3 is TGTGCCAGCAGCTTAAACCCACCCGGCTACCAAGAGACCCAGTACTTC. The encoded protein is CASSLNPPGYQETQYF.

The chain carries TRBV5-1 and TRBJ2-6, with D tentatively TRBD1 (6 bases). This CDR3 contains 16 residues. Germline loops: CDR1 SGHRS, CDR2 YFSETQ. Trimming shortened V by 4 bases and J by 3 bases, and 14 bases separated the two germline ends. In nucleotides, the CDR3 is TGCGCCAGCAGCCTCCAAACAGGGTTTGGGGCCAACGTCCTGACTTTC. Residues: CASSLQTGFGANVLTF.

CDR3 residues: CASSPTGISEQYF. The DNA for the CDR3 is TGTGCCAGCTCCCCGACAGGGATCTCCGAGCAGTACTTC. The chain is built from TRBV18 and TRBJ2-7; 7 bases agree with TRBD1. The junction had 8 bases not matched to a gene; V was cut back by 6 bases and J by 6 bases. CDR3 length: 13 amino acids. Germline V gene lookup returns CDR1 KGHSH and CDR2 LQKENI.

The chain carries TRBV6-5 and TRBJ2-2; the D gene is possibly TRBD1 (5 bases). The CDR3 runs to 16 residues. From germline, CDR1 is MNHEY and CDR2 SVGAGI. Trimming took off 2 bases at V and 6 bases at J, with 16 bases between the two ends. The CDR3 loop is CASSYASGAPPGELFF. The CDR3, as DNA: TGTGCCAGCAGTTACGCGTCTGGGGCCCCCCCCGGGGAGCTGTTTTTT.

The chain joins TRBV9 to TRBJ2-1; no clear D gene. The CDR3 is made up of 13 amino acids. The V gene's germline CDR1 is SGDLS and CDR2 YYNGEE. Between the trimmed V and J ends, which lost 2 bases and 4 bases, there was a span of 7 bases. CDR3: CASSVDPYNEQFF. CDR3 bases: TGTGCCAGCAGCGTCGATCCGTACAATGAGCAGTTCTTC.

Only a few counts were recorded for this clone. CDR3 residues: CASSPGLEARQPQHF. CDR3 DNA sequence: TGTGCCAGCAGCCCTGGCCTGGAGGCAAGGCAGCCCCAGCATTTT. V usage is TRBV6-5 and J usage is TRBJ1-5, with D unresolved. The V and J ends lost 6 bases and 7 bases respectively, with 19 bases between them. The germline CDR1 and CDR2 sequences are MNHEY and SVGAGI. The CDR3 length is 15 residues.

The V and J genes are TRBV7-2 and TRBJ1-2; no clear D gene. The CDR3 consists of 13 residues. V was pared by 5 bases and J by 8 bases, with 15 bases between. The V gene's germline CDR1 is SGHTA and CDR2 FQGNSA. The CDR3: CASSPAALTGYTF. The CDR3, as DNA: TGTGCCAGCAGCCCGGCGGCGCTTACCGGCTACACCTTC.

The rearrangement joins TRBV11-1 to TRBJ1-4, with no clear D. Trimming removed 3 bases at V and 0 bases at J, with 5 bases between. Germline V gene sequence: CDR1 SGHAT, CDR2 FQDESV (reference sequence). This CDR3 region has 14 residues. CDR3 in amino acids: CASSLGATNEKLFF. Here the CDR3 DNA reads TGTGCCAGCAGCTTGGGAGCAACTAATGAAAAACTGTTTTTT.

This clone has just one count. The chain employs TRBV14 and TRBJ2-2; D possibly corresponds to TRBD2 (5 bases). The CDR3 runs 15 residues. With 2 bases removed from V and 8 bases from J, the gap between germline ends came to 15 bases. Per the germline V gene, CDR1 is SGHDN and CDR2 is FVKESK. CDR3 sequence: CASSQQPSGWGELFF. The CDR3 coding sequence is TGTGCCAGCAGCCAACAGCCGTCGGGGTGGGGGGAGCTGTTTTTT.

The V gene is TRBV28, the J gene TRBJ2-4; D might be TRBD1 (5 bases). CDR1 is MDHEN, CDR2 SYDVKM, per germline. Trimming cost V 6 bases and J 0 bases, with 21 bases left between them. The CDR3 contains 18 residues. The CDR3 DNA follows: TGTGCCAGCAGCCTAGACAGAAGATGGGATTTAGCCAAAAACATTCAGTACTTC. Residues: CASSLDRRWDLAKNIQYF.

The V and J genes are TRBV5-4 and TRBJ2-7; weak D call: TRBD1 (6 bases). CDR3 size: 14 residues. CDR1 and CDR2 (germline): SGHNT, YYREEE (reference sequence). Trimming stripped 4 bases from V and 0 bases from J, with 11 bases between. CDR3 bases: TGTGCCAGCAGCCCTGGACAGAGCTCCTACGAGCAGTACTTC. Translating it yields CASSPGQSSYEQYF.

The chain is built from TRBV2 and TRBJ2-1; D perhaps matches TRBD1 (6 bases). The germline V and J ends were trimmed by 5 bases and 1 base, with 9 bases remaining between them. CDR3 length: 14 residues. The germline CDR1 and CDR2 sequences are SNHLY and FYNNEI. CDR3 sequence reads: CASSRGGSYNEQFF. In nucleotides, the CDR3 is TGTGCCAGCAGTAGAGGGGGATCCTACAATGAGCAGTTCTTC.

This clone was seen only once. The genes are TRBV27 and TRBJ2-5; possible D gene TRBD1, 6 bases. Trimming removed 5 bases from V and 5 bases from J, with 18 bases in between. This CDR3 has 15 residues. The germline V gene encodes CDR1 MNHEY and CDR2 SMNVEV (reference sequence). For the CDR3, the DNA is TGTGCCAGCAGTCCCCCAGGGGTCGGACGGGAGACCCAGTACTTC. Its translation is CASSPPGVGRETQYF.

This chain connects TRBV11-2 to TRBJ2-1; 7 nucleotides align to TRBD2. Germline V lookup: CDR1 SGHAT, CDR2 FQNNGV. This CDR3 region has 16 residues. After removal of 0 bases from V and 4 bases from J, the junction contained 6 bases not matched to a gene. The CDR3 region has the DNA TGTGCCAGCAGCTTAGAGGCCCAGGGAGGGTACAATGAGCAGTTCTTC. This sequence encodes CASSLEAQGGYNEQFF.

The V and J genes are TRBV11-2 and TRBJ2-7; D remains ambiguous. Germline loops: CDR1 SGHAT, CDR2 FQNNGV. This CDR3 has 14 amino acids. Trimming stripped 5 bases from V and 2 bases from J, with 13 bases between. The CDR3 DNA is TGTGCCAGCAGCCCCGAGGTAGGGACCTACGAGCAGTACGTC. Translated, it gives CASSPEVGTYEQYV.

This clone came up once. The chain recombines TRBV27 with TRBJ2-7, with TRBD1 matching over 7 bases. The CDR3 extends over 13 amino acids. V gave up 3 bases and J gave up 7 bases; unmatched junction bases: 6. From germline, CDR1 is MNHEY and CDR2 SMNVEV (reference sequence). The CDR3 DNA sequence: TGTGCCAGCAGTTTCGGGACAGACCTGGAGCAGTACTTC. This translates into CASSFGTDLEQYF.

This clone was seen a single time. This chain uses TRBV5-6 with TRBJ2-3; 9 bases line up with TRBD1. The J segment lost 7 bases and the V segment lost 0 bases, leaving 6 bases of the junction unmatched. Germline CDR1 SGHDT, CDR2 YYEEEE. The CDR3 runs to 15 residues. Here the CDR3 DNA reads TGTGCCAGCAGCTTGGGGGACAGGGCTCAGTATACGCAGTATTTT. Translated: CASSLGDRAQYTQYF.

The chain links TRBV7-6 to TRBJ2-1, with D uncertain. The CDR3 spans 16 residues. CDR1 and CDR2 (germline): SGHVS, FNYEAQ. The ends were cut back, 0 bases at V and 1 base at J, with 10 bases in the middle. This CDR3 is CASSLALAYSYNEQFF. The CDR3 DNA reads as TGTGCCAGCAGCTTAGCCCTTGCCTATTCCTACAATGAGCAGTTCTTC.

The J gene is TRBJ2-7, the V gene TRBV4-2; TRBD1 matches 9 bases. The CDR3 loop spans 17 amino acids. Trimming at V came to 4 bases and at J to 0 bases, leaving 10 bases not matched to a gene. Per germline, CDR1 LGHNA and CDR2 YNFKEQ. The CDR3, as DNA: TGTGCCAGCAGCCGACCCTCCGGGACAGGGAGCTCCTACGAGCAGTACTTC. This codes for CASSRPSGTGSSYEQYF.

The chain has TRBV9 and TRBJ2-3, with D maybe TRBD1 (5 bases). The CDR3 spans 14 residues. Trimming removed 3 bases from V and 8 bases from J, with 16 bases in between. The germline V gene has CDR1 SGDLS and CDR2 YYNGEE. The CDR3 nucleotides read TGTGCCAGCAGCGGGCAGGGTTTCAAAGGTACGCAGTATTTT. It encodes CASSGQGFKGTQYF.

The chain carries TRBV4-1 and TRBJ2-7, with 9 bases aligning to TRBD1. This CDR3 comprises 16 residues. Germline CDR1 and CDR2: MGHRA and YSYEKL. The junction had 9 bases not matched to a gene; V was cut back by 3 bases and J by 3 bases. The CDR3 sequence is CASSHGRTGAFYEQYF. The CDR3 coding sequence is TGCGCCAGCAGCCACGGTAGGACAGGGGCCTTCTACGAGCAGTACTTC.

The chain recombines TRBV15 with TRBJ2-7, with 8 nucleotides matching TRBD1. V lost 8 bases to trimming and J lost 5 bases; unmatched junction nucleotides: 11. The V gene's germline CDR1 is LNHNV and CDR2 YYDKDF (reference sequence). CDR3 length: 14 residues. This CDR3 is CATGKRTGIDEQYF. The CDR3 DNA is TGTGCCACCGGAAAGAGGACAGGGATCGACGAGCAGTACTTC.

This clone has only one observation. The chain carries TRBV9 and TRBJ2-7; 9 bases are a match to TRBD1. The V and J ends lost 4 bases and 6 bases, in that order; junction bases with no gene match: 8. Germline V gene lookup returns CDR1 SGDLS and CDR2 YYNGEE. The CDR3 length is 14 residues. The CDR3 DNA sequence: TGTGCCAGCAGCATCCGGGACAGGGAGGGCGAGCAGTACTTC. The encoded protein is CASSIRDREGEQYF.